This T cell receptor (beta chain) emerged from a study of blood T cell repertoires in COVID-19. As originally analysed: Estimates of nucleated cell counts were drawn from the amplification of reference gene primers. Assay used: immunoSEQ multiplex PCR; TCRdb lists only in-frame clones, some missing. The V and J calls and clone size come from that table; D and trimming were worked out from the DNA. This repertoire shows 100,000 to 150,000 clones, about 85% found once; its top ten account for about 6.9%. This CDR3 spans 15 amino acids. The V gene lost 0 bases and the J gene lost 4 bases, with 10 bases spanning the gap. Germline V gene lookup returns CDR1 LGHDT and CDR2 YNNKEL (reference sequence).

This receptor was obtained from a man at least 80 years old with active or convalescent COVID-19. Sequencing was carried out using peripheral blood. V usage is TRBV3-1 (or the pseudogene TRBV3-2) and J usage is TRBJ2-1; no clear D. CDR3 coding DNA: TGTGCCAGCAGCCAAGATATACAGAAGTACAATGAGCAGTTCTTC. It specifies CASSQDIQKYNEQFF.